The T cell receptor beta chain under discussion was sequenced for a study of Ad26.COV2.S vaccination and SARS-CoV-2 variants. As for the study in general: Once, or twice with 56 days between doses, Ad26.COV2.S was given intramuscularly.

Indicated treatment: some 20 received Ad26.COV2.S at low or high dose, single or two shots; roughly five received placebo; per-sample allocation not given. Material that was analyzed had been drawn on day 63 after the first vaccine or placebo injection. Ad26 vector vaccine expressed Wuhan-strain SARS-CoV-2 spike. TCRdb's table, derived via immunoSEQ multiplex PCR, lists solely in-frame clones and lacks some. The table has about 250,000 clones, roughly 87% seen once. Germline assignment: CDR1 MGHRA and CDR2 YSYEKL. V was shortened by 2 bases and J by 3 bases, with 5 bases between the two germline ends. The CDR3 consists of 13 residues.

The TCR sequence derives from a person between 18 and 65 years old who received the Ad26.COV2.S COVID-19 vaccine or a placebo. The rearrangement links TRBV4-1 to TRBJ2-1, with D unclear. Sequencing was performed on peripheral blood, taken in a trial of Ad26.COV2.S vaccine versus placebo. CDR3: CASSQNLYNEQFF. The CDR3 DNA reads as TGCGCCAGCAGCCAAAACCTCTACAATGAGCAGTTCTTC.